Listed below are T cell receptor beta chains from one sample, sequenced in a study of T-cell reconstitution after alpha-beta-depleted transplantation in children. Using its own MiXCR run on the PCR reads, TCRdb lists one record per CDR3 protein. The sample lists some 520,000 distinct CDR3 sequences; approximately 29% were seen once. Sequencing was performed on PBMCs from the stem cell graft donor, taken from the stem cell graft. The receptors stem from a human donor who donated a stem cell graft to a child with aplastic anemia. Both conserved end residues are part of each CDR3. Fields, in order: V gene, D gene, J gene, CDR3 protein. A D gene is named only where the DNA matches it firmly.

TRBV20-1	.	TRBJ1-2	CSARDHRVNYGYTF
TRBV12-3/TRBV12-4	.	TRBJ2-1	CASSSGLLGGNEQFF
TRBV29-1	TRBD1	TRBJ2-3	CSVPGQSTDTQYF
TRBV24-1	TRBD2	TRBJ2-5	CATLGVSGRPKETQYF
TRBV24-1	TRBD2	TRBJ2-1	CATSDFLAGGDTEQFF
TRBV12-3/TRBV12-4	.	TRBJ2-5	CASSFWSTPQETQYF
TRBV20-1	TRBD2	TRBJ2-1	CSAPMTSGSYNEQFF
TRBV24-1	TRBD1	TRBJ1-2	CATSDIQGGGYTF
TRBV20-1	.	TRBJ2-1	CSARADYIEQFF
TRBV29-1	.	TRBJ1-2	CSVGSGGGYGYTF
TRBV6-1	.	TRBJ1-1	CASRREQLNTEAFF
TRBV20-1	.	TRBJ1-1	CSAAAGSGSAEAFF
TRBV12-3/TRBV12-4	.	TRBJ1-2	CASSFSGSGGYTF
TRBV7-2	.	TRBJ1-4	CASTQPEAYEKLFF
TRBV11-2	TRBD2	TRBJ2-3	CASSSPRASGRGTDTQYF
TRBV15	.	TRBJ1-1	CATSRDPPDSEAFF